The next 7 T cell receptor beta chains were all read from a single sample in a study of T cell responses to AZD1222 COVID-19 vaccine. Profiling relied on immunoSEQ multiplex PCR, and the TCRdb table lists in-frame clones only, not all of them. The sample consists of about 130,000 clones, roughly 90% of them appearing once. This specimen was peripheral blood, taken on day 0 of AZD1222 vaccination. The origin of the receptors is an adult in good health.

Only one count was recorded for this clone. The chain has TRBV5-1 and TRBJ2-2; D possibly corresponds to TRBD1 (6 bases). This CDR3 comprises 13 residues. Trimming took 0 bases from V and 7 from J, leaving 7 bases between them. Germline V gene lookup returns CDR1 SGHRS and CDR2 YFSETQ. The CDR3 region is CASSLARGGELFF. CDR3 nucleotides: TGCGCCAGCAGCTTGGCCAGGGGCGGGGAGCTGTTTTTT.

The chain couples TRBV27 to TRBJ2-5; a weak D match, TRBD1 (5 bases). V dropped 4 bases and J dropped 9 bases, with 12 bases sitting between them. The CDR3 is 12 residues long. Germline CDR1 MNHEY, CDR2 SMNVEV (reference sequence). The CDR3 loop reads CASSSTARAQYF. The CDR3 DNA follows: TGTGCCAGCAGTTCCACGGCCAGGGCCCAGTACTTC.

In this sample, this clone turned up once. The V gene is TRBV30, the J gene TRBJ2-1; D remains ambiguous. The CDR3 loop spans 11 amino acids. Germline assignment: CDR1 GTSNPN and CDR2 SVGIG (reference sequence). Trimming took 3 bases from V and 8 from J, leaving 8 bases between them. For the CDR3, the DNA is TGTGCCTGGAGCGAGTCGGATGAGCAGTTCTTC. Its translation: CAWSESDEQFF.

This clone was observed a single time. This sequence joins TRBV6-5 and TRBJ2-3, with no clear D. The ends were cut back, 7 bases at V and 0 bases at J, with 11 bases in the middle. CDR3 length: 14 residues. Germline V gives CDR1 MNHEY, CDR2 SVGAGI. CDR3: CASKVDTSTDTQYF. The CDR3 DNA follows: TGTGCCAGCAAGGTTGATACTAGCACAGATACGCAGTATTTT.

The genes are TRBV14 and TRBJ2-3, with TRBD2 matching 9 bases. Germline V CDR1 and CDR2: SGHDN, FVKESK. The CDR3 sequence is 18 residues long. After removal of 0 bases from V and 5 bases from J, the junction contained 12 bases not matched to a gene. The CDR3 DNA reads TGTGCCAGCAGCCAAGATGAGGCGGGAGGGCCGTGGGAAGATACGCAGTATTTT. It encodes CASSQDEAGGPWEDTQYF.

The CDR3 nucleotides are TGTGCCAGCAGCTTGGTAGTCGGGGGATCCTCCCTAAGGGAAAAACTGTTTTTT. Protein product: CASSLVVGGSSLREKLFF. The chain joins TRBV5-6 to TRBJ1-4, with D possibly TRBD1 on 5 matching bases. The CDR3 is 18 amino acids. Germline V gives CDR1 SGHDT, CDR2 YYEEEE. The V end was cut by 0 bases, the J end by 8 bases, with 23 bases between.

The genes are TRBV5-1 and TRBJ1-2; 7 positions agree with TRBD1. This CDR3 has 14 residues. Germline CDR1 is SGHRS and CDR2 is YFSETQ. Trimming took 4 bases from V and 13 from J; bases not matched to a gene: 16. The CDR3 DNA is TGCGCCAGCAGCCCAAGACAGGGTACTTCTCTAGCCACCTTC. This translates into CASSPRQGTSLATF.